These 29 T cell receptor beta chains were sequenced from one sample in a study of control samples from healthy donors and cancer patients. Method: immunoSEQ multiplex PCR; TCRdb's copy keeps in-frame clones and lacks some. The repertoire consists of some 120,000 clones, with more than 85% occurring once and the leading ten covering 1.5% to 2%. The sequenced sample consisted of PBMCs. These TCRs come from a middle-aged man with head and neck cancer.

V is TRBV19 and J is TRBJ1-1, with D maybe TRBD1 (5 bases). CDR1 LNHDA and CDR2 SQIVND come from the germline V gene (reference sequence). The germline V and J ends were trimmed by 5 bases and 6 bases, with 16 bases remaining between them. The CDR3 loop spans 14 amino acids. The CDR3 is CASSFRQPLSEAFF. The CDR3 DNA follows: TGTGCCAGTAGTTTTCGACAGCCTCTCTCTGAAGCTTTCTTT.

V usage is TRBV12-3 or TRBV12-4 and J usage is TRBJ1-1; no clear D. The CDR3 is 12 amino acids. Trimming took 3 bases from V and 2 from J, leaving 4 bases between them. The CDR3 DNA reads TGTGCCAGCAGTTTCGGTAACACTGAAGCTTTCTTT. It translates to CASSFGNTEAFF.

The chain is built from TRBV7-2 and TRBJ2-7, with 7 bases identical to TRBD1. V gave up 0 bases and J gave up 5 bases; unmatched junction bases: 7. CDR3 length: 15 amino acids. Germline CDR1 reads SGHTA; CDR2 reads FQGNSA. The CDR3 DNA follows: TGTGCCAGCAGCTTAGCTGACAGGGTAGGCAACGAGCAGTACTTC. Residues: CASSLADRVGNEQYF.

The rearrangement links TRBV27 to TRBJ1-6; D perhaps matches TRBD1 (5 bases). V lost 2 bases and J 5 bases, leaving 13 bases between the germline ends. Germline V CDR1 and CDR2: MNHEY, SMNVEV (reference sequence). The CDR3 consists of 16 residues. This chain's CDR3 is CASSLGTHLHNSPLHF. Here the CDR3 DNA reads TGTGCCAGCAGTTTAGGGACGCACCTCCATAATTCACCCCTCCACTTT.

The V and J genes are TRBV6-5 and TRBJ2-1; D not resolved. The germline CDR1 and CDR2 sequences are MNHEY and SVGAGI. V lost 6 bases and J lost 1, with 10 bases in between. The CDR3 covers 14 residues. Here the CDR3 reads CASRNDGSYNEQFF. As DNA, the CDR3 is TGTGCCAGCAGGAACGACGGATCCTACAATGAGCAGTTCTTC.

The J gene is TRBJ1-1, the V gene TRBV27; D remains ambiguous. This CDR3 is built from 13 residues. V dropped 5 bases and J dropped 6 bases, with 13 bases sitting between them. Germline loops: CDR1 MNHEY, CDR2 SMNVEV (reference sequence). CDR3: CASSLIGVPEAFF. CDR3 in DNA: TGTGCCAGCAGTCTCATCGGGGTCCCTGAAGCTTTCTTT.

The chain uses TRBV29-1 and TRBJ2-5; the match to TRBD2 covers 9 bases. Germline CDR1 reads SQVTM; CDR2 reads ANQGSEA. The CDR3 sequence is 16 residues long. With V trimmed by 5 bases and J by 4 bases, 14 bases remained unmatched. CDR3 nucleotides: TGCAGCGTTAGGGCGGGAAGGCGGGGGGGCCCAGAGACCCAGTACTTC. As protein: CSVRAGRRGGPETQYF.

The chain recombines TRBV18 with TRBJ2-5; D perhaps matches TRBD2 (7 bases). The germline gives CDR1 KGHSH, CDR2 LQKENI. This CDR3 has 15 residues. Trimming stripped 2 bases from V and 2 bases from J, with 12 bases between. In DNA, the CDR3 is TGTGCCAGCTCACCAGTGGCGGGGGCACAAGAGACCCAGTACTTC. Protein: CASSPVAGAQETQYF.

The rearrangement uses TRBV10-3 and TRBJ2-5; 10 bases are shared with TRBD2. The CDR3 consists of 15 residues. V gave up 6 bases and J gave up 2 bases; unmatched junction bases: 6. The germline V gene has CDR1 ENHRY and CDR2 SYGVKD. This CDR3 is CAIRSAAGGQETQYF. The DNA of the CDR3 is TGTGCCATCAGGAGTGCAGCGGGGGGGCAAGAGACCCAGTACTTC.

The V call is TRBV28, the J call TRBJ1-3, with D unclear. This CDR3 region has 13 residues. Germline CDR1 is MDHEN and CDR2 is SYDVKM. Trimming removed 4 bases from V and 0 bases from J, with 4 bases in between. For the CDR3, the DNA is TGTGCCAGCAGTTCCCACTCTGGAAACACCATATATTTT. Translated, it gives CASSSHSGNTIYF.

This chain connects TRBV18 to TRBJ1-2; TRBD1 is a possible D gene (6 bases). The CDR3 is 14 residues long. V was cut by 3 bases and J by 5 bases, with 13 bases left in between. Germline lookup yields CDR1 KGHSH and CDR2 LQKENI. DNA for the CDR3: TGTGCCAGCTCACCTGGGCTGAGGGGGTATGGCTACACCTTC. Residues: CASSPGLRGYGYTF.

The rearrangement joins TRBV6-5 to TRBJ1-1, with TRBD1 matching over 7 bases. Per the germline V gene, CDR1 is MNHEY and CDR2 is SVGAGI. The CDR3 extends over 14 amino acids. V dropped 4 bases and J dropped 8; count of bases not matched to a gene: 10. CDR3 sequence reads: CASSFPGTEVEAFF. CDR3 in DNA: TGTGCCAGCAGTTTCCCCGGGACAGAGGTCGAAGCTTTCTTT.

As concerns this clone: Germline and junction disagree at one end, which may indicate a read error. This chain joins TRBV3-1 (or the pseudogene TRBV3-2) and TRBJ1-2; D is uncertain. The V gene's germline CDR1 is LGHDT and CDR2 YNNKEL (reference sequence). The CDR3 has 15 residues. The CDR3 sequence: CASSPSPTSLIRVFF. The DNA for the CDR3 is TGTGCCAGCAGCCCTTCTCCGACAAGTCTCATCCGGGTGTTTTTC.

The gene calls are TRBV12-3 or TRBV12-4 and TRBJ2-2; D possibly corresponds to TRBD2 (5 bases). This CDR3 is 12 amino acids long. Between the trimmed V and J ends, which lost 9 bases and 7 bases, there was a span of 12 bases. CDR3 sequence reads: CASHSVIGELFF. The CDR3 DNA follows: TGTGCCAGTCATAGCGTGATCGGGGAGCTGTTTTTT.

J is TRBJ1-1 and V is TRBV7-2; the D gene is possibly TRBD1 (6 bases). CDR1 is SGHTA, CDR2 FQGNSA, per germline. The CDR3 consists of 15 residues. V was trimmed by 1 base and J by 5 bases, leaving 14 bases between them. The CDR3 region has the DNA TGTGCCAGCAGCTTAGGGTGGCAGGGGAGGACTGAAGCTTTCTTT. It translates to CASSLGWQGRTEAFF.

The V and J genes are TRBV30 and TRBJ1-6, with D hard to call. The CDR3 covers 12 residues. Germline V gene lookup returns CDR1 GTSNPN and CDR2 SVGIG (reference sequence). Trimming took off 4 bases at V and 7 bases at J, with 8 bases between the two ends. The CDR3: CAWKRGNSPLHF. In DNA form, the CDR3 reads TGTGCCTGGAAACGGGGAAATTCACCCCTCCACTTT.

This clone has only one observation. V usage is TRBV5-6 and J usage is TRBJ2-5; D is unclear. The germline V and J ends were trimmed by 3 bases and 3 bases, with 9 bases remaining between them. The germline V gene encodes CDR1 SGHDT and CDR2 YYEEEE. The CDR3 is made up of 13 amino acids. The CDR3 DNA is TGTGCCAGCAGCTGCGGAGAGGAAGAGACCCAGTACTTC. Its translation: CASSCGEEETQYF. The full variable domain, in which reference TRBV5-6 and TRBJ2-5 provide the parts outside the CDR3, is DAGVTQSPTHLIKTRGQQVTLRCSPKSGHDTVSWYQQALGQGPQFIFQYYEEEERQRGNFPDRFSGHQFPNYSSELNVNALLLGDSALYLCASSCGEEETQYFGPGTRLLVL.

The chain employs TRBV5-1 and TRBJ2-7; D might be TRBD1 or TRBD2, each matching 6 bases. CDR3 length: 14 amino acids. The V end was cut by 0 bases, the J end by 2 bases, with 9 bases between. Per germline, CDR1 SGHRS and CDR2 YFSETQ. CDR3 sequence reads: CASSLGGATYEQYF. The DNA of the CDR3 is TGCGCCAGCAGCTTGGGGGGGGCCACCTACGAGCAGTACTTC.

This CDR3 is CASSPPGSGRGFETQYF. CDR3 DNA sequence: TGTGCCAGCAGTCCCCCAGGGAGCGGGAGAGGATTTGAGACCCAGTACTTC. The chain couples TRBV6-2 or TRBV6-3 to TRBJ2-5, with 8 bases that match TRBD2. The junction had 16 bases not matched to a gene; V was cut back by 5 bases and J by 5 bases. The CDR3 is made up of 17 amino acids. Germline V gene sequence: CDR1 MNHEY, CDR2 SVGEGT.

The chain carries TRBV6-5 and TRBJ2-7; D is perhaps TRBD2 (6 bases). The CDR3 is made up of 15 amino acids. Germline loops: CDR1 MNHEY, CDR2 SVGAGI. V lost 0 bases and J lost 5, with 14 bases in between. CDR3 sequence: CASSYSTRLTDEQYF. The CDR3 bases are TGTGCCAGCAGTTACTCGACTAGACTGACTGACGAGCAGTACTTC.

This chain connects TRBV24-1 to TRBJ2-1, with D possibly being TRBD1 (6 bases). The germline gives CDR1 KGHDR, CDR2 SFDVKD. The CDR3 loop spans 14 amino acids. V was clipped by 4 bases and J by 6 bases, with 12 bases between them. In nucleotides, the CDR3 is TGTGCCACCAGTGAACCGGGACACTTCAATGAGCAGTTCTTC. Translation: CATSEPGHFNEQFF.

This chain links TRBV9 with TRBJ1-1; D perhaps matches TRBD1 (6 bases). The V end lost 0 bases, the J end lost 5 bases, and 11 bases lay between the germline ends. The CDR3 sequence is 14 residues long. Germline V CDR1 and CDR2: SGDLS, YYNGEE. CDR3 coding DNA: TGTGCCAGCAGCGTAGGGGGAGGGGGAACTGAAGCTTTCTTT. This translates into CASSVGGGGTEAFF. Combining the CDR3 with reference TRBV9 and TRBJ1-1 gives the whole variable domain DSGVTQTPKHLITATGQRVTLRCSPRSGDLSVYWYQQSLDQGLQFLIQYYNGEERAKGNILERFSAQQFPDLHSELNLSSLELGDSALYFCASSVGGGGTEAFFGQGTRLTVV.

The V gene is TRBV12-2, the J gene TRBJ2-7; the table's D call, TRBD1, has no DNA check behind it. TRBV12-2 is a listed pseudogene. CDR3 size: 16 residues. For the CDR3, the DNA is TGTGCAAGTCGCGGTCAAGTCGGACAGGGGCCGGGCGAGCAGTACTTC. Protein sequence: CASRGQVGQGPGEQYF.

The V call is TRBV5-6, the J call TRBJ1-3; TRBD1 matches 7 bases. The CDR3 consists of 16 residues. V gave up 1 base and J gave up 3 bases; unmatched junction bases: 7. CDR1 and CDR2 (germline): SGHDT, YYEEEE. The CDR3 DNA reads TGTGCCAGCAGCTTGCTAGACAGGGTTGGTGGAAACACCATATATTTT. Amino acids: CASSLLDRVGGNTIYF.

The chain links TRBV19 to TRBJ2-1; D possibly matches TRBD1 or TRBD2 (6 bases each). CDR3 length: 15 residues. Trimming took 3 bases from V and 4 from J, leaving 13 bases between them. CDR1 and CDR2 from the germline V gene are LNHDA and SQIVND (reference sequence). The CDR3 DNA is TGTGCCAGTAGTATTAAGGCGGGGACATACAATGAGCAGTTCTTC. Translation: CASSIKAGTYNEQFF.

The chain carries TRBV27 and TRBJ2-2; the D gene is possibly TRBD2 (6 bases). Deletions cut 2 bases from V and 7 bases from J, with 17 bases between. CDR1 MNHEY and CDR2 SMNVEV come from the germline V gene (reference sequence). The CDR3 extends over 16 amino acids. The CDR3 loop is CASSLGGFGSVGELFF. Here the CDR3 DNA reads TGTGCCAGCAGTTTAGGGGGGTTCGGTTCGGTCGGGGAGCTGTTTTTT.

The gene calls are TRBV5-1 and TRBJ2-7, with D possibly matching TRBD2 (6 bases). The germline V gene has CDR1 SGHRS and CDR2 YFSETQ. Trimming took 1 base from V and 4 from J, leaving 21 bases between them. The CDR3 contains 17 residues. The CDR3 region is CASSLTPWEASFYEQYF. In nucleotides, the CDR3 is TGCGCCAGCAGCTTGACCCCCTGGGAGGCGTCCTTTTACGAGCAGTACTTC.

The genes are TRBV7-6 and TRBJ2-2, with D maybe TRBD2 (6 bases). This CDR3 spans 15 amino acids. The germline V gene has CDR1 SGHVS and CDR2 FNYEAQ. The V end was cut by 1 base, the J end by 8 bases, with 14 bases between. The CDR3 here is CASSLVAGEEGELFF. The CDR3 DNA reads as TGTGCCAGCAGCTTAGTGGCTGGGGAGGAAGGGGAGCTGTTTTTT.

The CDR3 region is CASSLGPAGRGYEAFF. CDR3 nucleotides: TGTGCCAGCAGCTTAGGTCCGGCGGGCAGGGGCTATGAAGCTTTCTTT. The V and J genes are TRBV7-8 and TRBJ1-1, with D possibly TRBD1 on 6 matching bases. The CDR3 spans 16 residues. Trimming shortened V by 1 base and J by 7 bases, and 19 bases separated the two germline ends. The germline gives CDR1 SGHVS, CDR2 FQNEAQ.